This entry lists 13 T cell receptor beta chains sequenced from one sample in a study of T cell repertoires in cytomegalovirus infection. TCRdb re-called the reads with MiXCR, one entry per CDR3 protein. The data show about 85,000 distinct CDR3 sequences, about half seen once. Their antigen targets remain unknown. Sequencing was performed on CD8+ T cells from cultured PBMCs, taken from culture after CMV antigen stimulation. Receptor source: a human donor in good health (CMV status not recorded). Some clones in this sample may be carry-over from other donors' samples.

The chain is built from TRBV12-5 and TRBJ1-2, with a possible D match to TRBD1 (6 bases). The germline CDR1 and CDR2 sequences are LGHNT and FRNRAP. Deletions cut 1 base from V and 8 bases from J, with 11 bases between. There are 13 residues in the CDR3. The CDR3 loop is CASGLGGTHGYTF. The CDR3 DNA reads as TGTGCTAGTGGTTTGGGAGGGACACACGGCTACACCTTC.

In this sample, this clonotype turned up many times. V usage is TRBV7-6 and J usage is TRBJ2-1; D is ambiguous. The CDR3 sequence is 14 residues long. Looked up from germline, CDR1 is SGHVS and CDR2 is FNYEAQ. V dropped 1 base and J dropped 7 bases, with 11 bases sitting between them. CDR3 sequence (DNA): TGTGCCAGCAGCTTAGGTCAAGTCTCGAATGAGCAGTTCTTC. Translated: CASSLGQVSNEQFF.

A few counts support this clonotype. The V and J genes are TRBV19 and TRBJ1-2, with 10 bases matching TRBD1. The germline V gene has CDR1 LNHDA and CDR2 SQIVND (reference sequence). Unmatched junction bases numbered 12, after V lost 2 bases and J lost 0 bases. This CDR3 region has 19 residues. The CDR3 is CASSIFSGQGTTTNYGYTF. In nucleotides, the CDR3 is TGTGCCAGTAGTATATTTTCGGGACAGGGGACTACTACTAACTATGGCTACACCTTC.

This chain links TRBV7-6 with TRBJ1-6; TRBD1 might be the D (5 bases). V was cut by 0 bases and J by 7 bases, with 13 bases left in between. CDR3 length: 16 amino acids. CDR1 is SGHVS, CDR2 FNYEAQ, per germline. The CDR3 region has the DNA TGTGCCAGCAGCTTAGCGGAGGGGCGATGGAATTCACCCCTCCACTTT. Its protein product is CASSLAEGRWNSPLHF. The whole variable domain, filled in from reference TRBV7-6 and TRBJ1-6, reads GAGVSQSPRYKVTKRGQDVALRCDPISGHVSLYWYRQALGQGPEFLTYFNYEAQQDKSGLPNDRFSAERPEGSISTLTIQRTEQRDSAMYRCASSLAEGRWNSPLHFGNGTRLTVT.

This clonotype has a handful of counts. V is TRBV12-3 or TRBV12-4 and J is TRBJ2-1, with a tentative D call TRBD1 (6 bases). V was clipped by 3 bases and J by 7 bases, with 13 bases between them. The CDR3 sequence is 14 residues long. The CDR3 bases are TGTGCCAGCAGTTTGGCGTCAGGGGCGAATGAGCAGTTCTTC. Encoded protein: CASSLASGANEQFF.

This chain uses TRBV6-5 with TRBJ2-1, with a tentative D call TRBD2 (5 bases). The CDR3 spans 15 residues. Looked up from germline, CDR1 is MNHEY and CDR2 is SVGAGI. V was shortened by 6 bases and J by 3 bases, with 15 bases between the two germline ends. The CDR3 coding sequence is TGTGCCAGCAGCCACGCAGGACTGGACTACAATGAGCAGTTCTTC. This codes for CASSHAGLDYNEQFF.

V gene TRBV7-9 combines with J gene TRBJ2-7; TRBD2 agrees at 8 bases. This CDR3 comprises 18 residues. The trim removed 3 bases at V and 6 bases at J, leaving 19 bases unmatched. Looked up from germline, CDR1 is SEHNR and CDR2 is FQNEAQ (reference sequence). CDR3 DNA sequence: TGTGCCAGCAGCTTCGCGGGGGATAGCGGGGTGATACAAAGCGAGCAGTACTTC. Protein sequence: CASSFAGDSGVIQSEQYF.

A few counts support this clonotype. The chain carries TRBV11-3 and TRBJ2-1; the match to TRBD2 covers 8 bases. The germline V gene encodes CDR1 SGHNT and CDR2 YENEEA. This CDR3 contains 13 residues. Losses at the gene ends were 5 bases for V and 16 bases for J; bases not matched to a gene: 13. CDR3 DNA sequence: TGTGCCAGCAGCCAAGAACCGGGACTAGACTTCTTCTTC. It encodes CASSQEPGLDFFF.

The V gene is TRBV2, the J gene TRBJ2-3; the match to TRBD2 covers 10 bases. The V and J ends lost 4 bases and 6 bases, in that order; junction bases with no gene match: 10. CDR1 is SNHLY and CDR2 is FYNNEI in the germline V gene. The CDR3 covers 16 residues. CDR3 residues: CASSVIRLAGDDTQYF. The CDR3 DNA is TGTGCCAGCAGTGTTATTCGGCTAGCGGGAGATGATACGCAGTATTTT.

This rearrangement joins TRBV4-1 to TRBJ1-2; D gene uncertain. V lost 0 bases and J 5 bases, leaving 10 bases between the germline ends. Germline V lookup: CDR1 MGHRA, CDR2 YSYEKL. CDR3 length: 14 amino acids. CDR3 coding DNA: TGCGCCAGCAGCCAAGAGAAGGACTCGTATGGCTACACCTTC. It specifies CASSQEKDSYGYTF.

The gene calls are TRBV27 and TRBJ2-7, with D perhaps matching TRBD1 (5 bases). CDR3 length equals 14 residues. In germline, CDR1 is MNHEY, CDR2 SMNVEV (reference sequence). Trimming shortened V by 3 bases and J by 0 bases, and 9 bases separated the two germline ends. The CDR3 spells CASSLSGPSYEQYF. CDR3 nucleotide sequence: TGTGCCAGCAGTTTGTCAGGGCCCTCCTACGAGCAGTACTTC.

In this sample, this clonotype turned up a few times. V gene TRBV10-3 combines with J gene TRBJ2-1; 10 nucleotides agree with TRBD2. Losses at the gene ends were 3 bases for V and 7 bases for J; bases not matched to a gene: 6. The germline V gene encodes CDR1 ENHRY and CDR2 SYGVKD. The CDR3 runs to 15 residues. CDR3 DNA: TGTGCCATCAGTGAAGCGGGAGGGCCTGGGAATGAGCAGTTCTTC. Its translation is CAISEAGGPGNEQFF.

This clonotype was counted between two and nine times. The chain carries TRBV7-9 and TRBJ2-7; a possible D gene is TRBD2 (6 bases). The V gene lost 4 bases and the J gene lost 4 bases, with 17 bases spanning the gap. In germline, CDR1 is SEHNR, CDR2 FQNEAQ (reference sequence). This CDR3 has 15 residues. The CDR3 nucleotides are TGTGCCAGCAGCTCAGCGTGGCTGGAGGGGTACGAGCAGTACTTC. Its protein product is CASSSAWLEGYEQYF. Based on the CDR3 plus reference TRBV7-9 and TRBJ2-7, the full variable domain is DTGVSQNPRHKITKRGQNVTFRCDPISEHNRLYWYRQTLGQGPEFLTYFQNEAQLEKSRLLSDRFSAERPKGSFSTLEIQRTEQGDSAMYLCASSSAWLEGYEQYFGPGTRLTVT.